This record looks at one TCR beta chain sequence and its context. Its specificity is unknown. This sample is drawn from a study of cytomegalovirus exposure and HLA in healthy donors. Study-wide points: Reportedly, cytomegalovirus status was diagnosed with high sensitivity and specificity. Later analysis suggested most CMV-associated TCR beta chains were HLA-restricted.

The CDR3 length is 14 residues. The trim removed 3 bases at V and 4 bases at J, leaving 2 bases unmatched. Germline values: CDR1 SGHTA, CDR2 FQGTGA. Use of 60 Vbeta and 13 Jbeta primers characterized the PCR. Sequencing was performed with immunoSEQ multiplex PCR; in TCRdb, only in-frame clones are kept and a portion is missing. The table has roughly 96,000 clones, about four fifths seen once. This chain uses TRBV7-3 with TRBJ2-5; 10 bases agree with TRBD1. The sequence came from a woman in her 70s in good health and CMV-seropositive. The sample taken for sequencing was PBMCs. This chain's CDR3 is CASSFGTGVETQYF. In DNA, the CDR3 is TGTGCCAGCAGCTTTGGGACAGGGGTAGAGACCCAGTACTTC.